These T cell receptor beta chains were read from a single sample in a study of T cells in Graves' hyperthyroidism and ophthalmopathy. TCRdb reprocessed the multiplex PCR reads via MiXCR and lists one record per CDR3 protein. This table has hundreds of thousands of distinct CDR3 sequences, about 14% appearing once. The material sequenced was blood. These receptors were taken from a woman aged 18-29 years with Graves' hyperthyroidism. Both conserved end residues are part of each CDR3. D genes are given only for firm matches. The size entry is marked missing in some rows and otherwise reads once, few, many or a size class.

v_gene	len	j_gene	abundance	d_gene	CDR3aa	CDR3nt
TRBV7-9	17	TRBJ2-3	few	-	CASRPQPGTRGTDTQYF	TGTGCCAGCAGGCCACAACCCGGGACCCGGGGGACAGATACGCAGTATTTT
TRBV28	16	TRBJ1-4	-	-	CASSPIGTATNEKLFF	TGTGCCAGCAGTCCAATAGGGACGGCAACTAATGAAAAACTGTTTTTT
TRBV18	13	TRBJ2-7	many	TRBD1	CASSPYRGYEQYF	TGTGCCAGCTCACCATACAGGGGCTACGAGCAGTACTTC
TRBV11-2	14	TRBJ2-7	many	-	CASSGTGQTYEQYF	TGTGCCAGCAGCGGTACGGGACAAACCTACGAGCAGTACTTC
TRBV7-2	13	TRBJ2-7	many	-	CASSSRVSYEQYF	TGTGCCAGCAGCTCGAGGGTATCCTACGAGCAGTACTTC
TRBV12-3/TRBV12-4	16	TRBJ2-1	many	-	CASSSYRAPPYNEQFF	TGTGCCAGCAGTTCTTACAGGGCCCCCCCCTACAATGAGCAGTTCTTC
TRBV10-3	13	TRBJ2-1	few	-	CAISESPYNEQFF	TGTGCCATCAGTGAGTCACCATACAATGAGCAGTTCTTC
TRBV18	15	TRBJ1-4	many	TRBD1	CASSPDRATNEKLFF	TGTGCCAGCAGCCCGGACAGGGCAACTAATGAAAAACTGTTTTTT
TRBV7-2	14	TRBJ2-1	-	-	CASSFTTRNVEQFF	TGTGCCAGCAGCTTCACGACTAGAAACGTTGAGCAGTTCTTC
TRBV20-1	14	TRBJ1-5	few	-	CSAGGRLFNQPQHF	TGCAGTGCTGGGGGACGGCTATTCAATCAGCCCCAGCATTTT
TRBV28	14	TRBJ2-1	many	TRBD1	CASSTGGLYNEQFF	TGTGCCAGCAGTACAGGGGGCTTGTACAATGAGCAGTTCTTC
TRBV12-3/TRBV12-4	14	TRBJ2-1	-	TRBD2	CASSTGTSGYEQFF	TGTGCCAGCAGTACCGGGACTAGCGGATATGAGCAGTTCTTC
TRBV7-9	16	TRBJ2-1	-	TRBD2	CASSTTGTSDYNEQFF	TGTGCCAGCAGCACCACCGGGACTAGCGACTACAATGAGCAGTTCTTC
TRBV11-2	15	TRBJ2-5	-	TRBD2	CASSRGSGRSETQYF	TGTGCCAGCAGCCGTGGTAGCGGGAGGTCAGAGACCCAGTACTTC
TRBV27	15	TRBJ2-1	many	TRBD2	CASSSLAGGFNEQFF	TGTGCCAGCAGTTCCCTAGCGGGAGGTTTCAATGAGCAGTTCTTC
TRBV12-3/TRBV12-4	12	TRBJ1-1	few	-	CASSRRTEEAFF	TGTGCCAGCAGCCGCCGGACGGAGGAAGCTTTCTTT
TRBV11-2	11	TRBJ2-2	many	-	CASRGSGELFF	TGTGCCAGCCGCGGATCCGGGGAGCTGTTTTTT
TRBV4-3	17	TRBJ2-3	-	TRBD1	CASSQDGTGLGTDTQYF	TGCGCCAGCAGCCAAGATGGGACAGGGCTGGGCACAGATACGCAGTATTTT
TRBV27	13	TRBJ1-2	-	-	CAGSYRGSYGYTF	TGTGCCGGCAGTTATCGGGGAAGCTATGGCTACACCTTC
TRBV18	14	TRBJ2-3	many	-	CASSPKDFTDTQYF	TGTGCCAGCTCACCAAAGGACTTCACAGATACGCAGTATTTT
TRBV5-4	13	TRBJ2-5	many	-	CASSFNREETQYF	TGTGCCAGCAGCTTCAACCGGGAAGAGACCCAGTACTTC
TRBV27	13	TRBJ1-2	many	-	CASSRDGIYGYTF	TGTGCCAGCAGCCGGGACGGTATCTATGGCTACACCTTC
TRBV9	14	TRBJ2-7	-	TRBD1	CASTPGTASTEQYF	TGTGCCAGCACCCCCGGGACAGCTTCCACCGAGCAGTACTTC
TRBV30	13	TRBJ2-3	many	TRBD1	CAWGTGVADTQYF	TGTGCCTGGGGGACAGGGGTGGCAGATACGCAGTATTTT
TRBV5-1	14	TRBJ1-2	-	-	CASSLQREPYGYTF	TGCGCCAGCAGCTTGCAACGGGAGCCATATGGCTACACCTTC
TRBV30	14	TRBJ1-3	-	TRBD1	CAWEDRHSGNTIYF	TGTGCCTGGGAGGACAGGCACTCTGGAAACACCATATATTTT
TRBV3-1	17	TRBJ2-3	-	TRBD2	CASSQRRTSEVTDTQYF	TGTGCCAGCAGCCAGCGACGGACTAGCGAGGTCACAGATACGCAGTATTTT
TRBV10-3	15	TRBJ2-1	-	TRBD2	CAISDPGGSYNEQFF	TGTGCCATCAGTGATCCGGGAGGATCCTACAATGAGCAGTTCTTC
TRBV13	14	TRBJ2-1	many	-	CASSLSASYNEQFF	TGTGCCAGCAGCTTGAGCGCCTCCTACAATGAGCAGTTCTTC
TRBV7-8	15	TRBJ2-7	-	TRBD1	CASSPTSQGVNEQYF	TGTGCCAGCAGTCCTACCTCACAGGGGGTGAACGAGCAGTACTTC